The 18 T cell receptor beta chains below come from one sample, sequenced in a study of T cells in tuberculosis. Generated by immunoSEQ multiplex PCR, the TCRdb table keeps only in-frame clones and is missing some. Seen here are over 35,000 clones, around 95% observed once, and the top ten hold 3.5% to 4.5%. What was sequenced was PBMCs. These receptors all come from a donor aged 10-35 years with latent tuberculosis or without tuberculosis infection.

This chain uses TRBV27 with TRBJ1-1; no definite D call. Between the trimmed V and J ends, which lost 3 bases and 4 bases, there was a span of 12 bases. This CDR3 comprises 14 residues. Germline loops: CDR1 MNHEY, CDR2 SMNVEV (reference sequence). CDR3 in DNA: TGTGCCAGCAGTTTTGCGAGGATTTCCACTGAAGCTTTCTTT. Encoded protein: CASSFARISTEAFF.

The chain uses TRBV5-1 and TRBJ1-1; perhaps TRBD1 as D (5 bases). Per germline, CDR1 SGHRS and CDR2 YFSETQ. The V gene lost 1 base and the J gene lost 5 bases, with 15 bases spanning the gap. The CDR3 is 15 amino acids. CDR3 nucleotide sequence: TGCGCCAGCAGCTTGTACCTGGGGCGGAGAACTGAAGCTTTCTTT. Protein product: CASSLYLGRRTEAFF.

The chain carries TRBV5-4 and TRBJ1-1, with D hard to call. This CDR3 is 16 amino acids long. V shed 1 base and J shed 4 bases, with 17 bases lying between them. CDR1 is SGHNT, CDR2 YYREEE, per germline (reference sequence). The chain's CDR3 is CASSLFSSVIGTEAFF. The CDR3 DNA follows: TGTGCCAGCAGCTTGTTTTCGTCGGTAATTGGCACTGAAGCTTTCTTT.

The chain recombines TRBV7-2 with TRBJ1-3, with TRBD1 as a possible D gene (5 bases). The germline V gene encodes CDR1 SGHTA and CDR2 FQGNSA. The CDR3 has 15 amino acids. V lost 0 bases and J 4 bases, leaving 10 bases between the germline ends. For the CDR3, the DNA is TGTGCCAGCAGCTTAGCCCCGGGGGAAGGAAACACCATATATTTT. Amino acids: CASSLAPGEGNTIYF.

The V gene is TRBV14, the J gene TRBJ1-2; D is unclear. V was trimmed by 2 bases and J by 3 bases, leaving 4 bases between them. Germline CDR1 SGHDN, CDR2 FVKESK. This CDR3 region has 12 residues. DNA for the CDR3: TGTGCCAGCAGCCAATATGACTATGGCTACACCTTC. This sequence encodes CASSQYDYGYTF.

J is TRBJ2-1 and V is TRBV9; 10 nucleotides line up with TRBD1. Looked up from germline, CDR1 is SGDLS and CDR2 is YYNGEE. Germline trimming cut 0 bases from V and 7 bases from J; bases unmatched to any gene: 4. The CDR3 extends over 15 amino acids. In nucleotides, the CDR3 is TGTGCCAGCAGCGTAGAAGGACAGGGGGGTAATGAGCAGTTCTTC. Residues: CASSVEGQGGNEQFF.

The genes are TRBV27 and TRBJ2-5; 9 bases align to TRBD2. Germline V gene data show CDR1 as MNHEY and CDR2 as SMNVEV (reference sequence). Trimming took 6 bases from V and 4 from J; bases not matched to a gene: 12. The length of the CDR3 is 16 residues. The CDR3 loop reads CASSLSSLAGTETQYF. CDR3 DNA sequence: TGTGCCAGCAGCCTCAGTTCGCTAGCGGGGACAGAGACCCAGTACTTC.

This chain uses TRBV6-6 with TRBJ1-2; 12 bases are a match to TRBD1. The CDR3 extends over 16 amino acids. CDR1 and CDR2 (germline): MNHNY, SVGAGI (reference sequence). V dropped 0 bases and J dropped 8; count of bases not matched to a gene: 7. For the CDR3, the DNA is TGTGCCAGCAGTTACTCTGGGGGACAGGGGGCGGCCGGCTACACCTTC. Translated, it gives CASSYSGGQGAAGYTF.

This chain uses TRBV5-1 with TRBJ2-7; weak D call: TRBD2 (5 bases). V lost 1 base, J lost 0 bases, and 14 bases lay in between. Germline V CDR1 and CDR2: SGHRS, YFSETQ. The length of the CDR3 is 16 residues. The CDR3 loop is CASSLLRGKSSYEQYF. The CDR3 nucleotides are TGCGCCAGCAGCTTGCTACGGGGTAAGAGCTCCTACGAGCAGTACTTC.

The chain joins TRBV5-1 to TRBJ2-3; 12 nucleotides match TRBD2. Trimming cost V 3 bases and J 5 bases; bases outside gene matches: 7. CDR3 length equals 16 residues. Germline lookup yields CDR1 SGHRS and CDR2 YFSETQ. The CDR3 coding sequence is TGCGCCAGCAGCTGGAACCCTAGCGGGGGGGGAGATACGCAGTATTTT. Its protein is CASSWNPSGGGDTQYF. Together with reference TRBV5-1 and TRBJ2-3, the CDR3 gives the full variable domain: KAGVTQTPRYLIKTRGQQVTLSCSPISGHRSVSWYQQTPGQGLQFLFEYFSETQRNKGNFPGRFSGRQFSNSRSEMNVSTLELGDSALYLCASSWNPSGGGDTQYFGPGTRLTVL.

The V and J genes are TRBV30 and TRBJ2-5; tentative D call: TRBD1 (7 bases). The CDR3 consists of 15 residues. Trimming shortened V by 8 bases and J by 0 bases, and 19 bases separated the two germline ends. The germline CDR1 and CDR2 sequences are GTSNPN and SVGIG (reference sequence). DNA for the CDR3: TGTGCCGGAACGGAGGGGACAGCGAACCAAGAGACCCAGTACTTC. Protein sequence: CAGTEGTANQETQYF.

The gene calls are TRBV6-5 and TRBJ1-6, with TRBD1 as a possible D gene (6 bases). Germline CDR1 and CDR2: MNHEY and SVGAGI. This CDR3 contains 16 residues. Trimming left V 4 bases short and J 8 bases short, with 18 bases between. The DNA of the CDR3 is TGTGCCAGCAGTTTTTTTTCTGGGACAACGGATTCACCCCTCCACTTT. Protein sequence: CASSFFSGTTDSPLHF.

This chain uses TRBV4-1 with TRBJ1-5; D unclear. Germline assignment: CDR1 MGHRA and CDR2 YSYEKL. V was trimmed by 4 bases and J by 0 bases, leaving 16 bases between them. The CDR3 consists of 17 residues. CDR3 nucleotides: TGCGCCAGCAGCCTTCTTAATGAGGGCAGTAGCAATCAGCCCCAGCATTTT. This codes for CASSLLNEGSSNQPQHF.

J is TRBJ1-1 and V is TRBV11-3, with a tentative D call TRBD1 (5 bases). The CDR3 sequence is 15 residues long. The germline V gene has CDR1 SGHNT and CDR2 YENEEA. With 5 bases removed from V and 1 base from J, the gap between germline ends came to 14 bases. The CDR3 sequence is CASSNAGVANTEAFF. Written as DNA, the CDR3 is TGTGCCAGCAGCAACGCGGGGGTGGCGAACACTGAAGCTTTCTTT.

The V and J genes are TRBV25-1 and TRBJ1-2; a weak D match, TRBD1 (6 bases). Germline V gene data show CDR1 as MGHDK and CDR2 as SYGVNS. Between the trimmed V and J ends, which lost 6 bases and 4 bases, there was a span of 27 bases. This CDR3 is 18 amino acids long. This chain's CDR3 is CASSDGPFRGGLSYGYTF. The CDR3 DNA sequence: TGTGCCAGCAGCGACGGACCATTTCGGGGGGGGCTGAGCTATGGCTACACCTTC.

Written as DNA, the CDR3 is TGTGCCAGCAGCTTCGTTCCGCAGAATTCCTTCTATGGCTACACCTTC. It specifies CASSFVPQNSFYGYTF. This chain links TRBV5-5 with TRBJ1-2; D is uncertain. Germline assignment: CDR1 SGHKS and CDR2 YYEKEE (reference sequence). The CDR3 has 16 amino acids. Trimming pared 2 bases from V and 4 bases from J, leaving 18 bases between.

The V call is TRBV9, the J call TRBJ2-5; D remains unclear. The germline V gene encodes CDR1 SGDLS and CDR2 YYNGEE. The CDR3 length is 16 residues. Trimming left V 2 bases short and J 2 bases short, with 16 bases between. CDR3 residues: CASSVAGSLLQETQYF. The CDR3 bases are TGTGCCAGCAGCGTGGCCGGGTCTCTACTTCAAGAGACCCAGTACTTC.

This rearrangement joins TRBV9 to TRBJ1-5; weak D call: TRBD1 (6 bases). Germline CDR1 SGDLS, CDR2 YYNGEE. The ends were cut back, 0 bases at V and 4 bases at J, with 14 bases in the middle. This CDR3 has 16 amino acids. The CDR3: CASSVGRDNSNQPQHF. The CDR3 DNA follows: TGTGCCAGCAGCGTAGGTCGGGACAACTCTAATCAGCCCCAGCATTTT.